This T cell receptor (beta chain) came from a study of CD8+ T cells in alopecia areata. This CDR3 has 17 residues. Looked up from germline, CDR1 is SGHTA and CDR2 is FQGNSA. The ends lost 0 bases at V and 1 base at J; junction bases unmatched: 3. Those with alopecia areata gave lesional scalp punch biopsies and peripheral blood. Reverse transcribed after extraction, RNA yielded cDNA as the sequencing template. Generated by immunoSEQ multiplex PCR, the TCRdb table keeps only in-frame clones and is missing some. There are about 9,700 clones in the sample; approximately 61% occur only once, and 13% to 15% lies in the top ten. By its share, this clone is medium-sized. The antigen remains unidentified. Findings and limits, study-wide: With patients, TCR sharing proved less clear than in mice, a difference possibly related to HLA.

The receptor was isolated from a human donor with alopecia areata. The sequencing sample was made of skin. J is TRBJ2-4 and V is TRBV7-2, with TRBD1 matching 10 bases. The CDR3 DNA follows: TGTGCCAGCAGCTTAGCGCAGGGACAGGGGGCCAAAAACATTCAGTACTTC. Protein product: CASSLAQGQGAKNIQYF.